The 18 T cell receptor beta chains below come from one sample, sequenced in a study of blood T cell repertoires in COVID-19 (TCRdb year 2020). Libraries were built with the immunoSEQ multiplex PCR assay. Not all clones reach the TCRdb copy of this immuneACCESS table, which keeps in-frame sequences only. Checked studies attribute under half of the gap to unresolved V genes and leave the rest unexplained. The sample table contains roughly 200,000 clones; only one count was recorded for about nine tenths of them. 1.5% to 2% of the sample comes from the top ten. Sequenced: peripheral blood. Receptors originate from a man aged 18 to 30 with active or convalescent COVID-19.

The chain has TRBV6-5 and TRBJ2-7, with D perhaps TRBD2 (6 bases). The V end was cut by 7 bases, the J end by 3 bases, with 7 bases between. The CDR3 is 11 amino acids. Germline V CDR1 and CDR2: MNHEY, SVGAGI. The CDR3 region is CASTRDYEQYF. CDR3 in DNA: TGTGCCAGCACGCGGGACTACGAGCAGTACTTC.

V and J are TRBV6-5 and TRBJ1-6; TRBD1 aligns across 8 bases. J was trimmed by 7 bases and V by 7 bases; bases with no gene match: 9. Germline V lookup: CDR1 MNHEY, CDR2 SVGAGI. The CDR3 is 15 amino acids. The CDR3 here is CASTDGGTGNSPLHF. CDR3 nucleotide sequence: TGTGCCAGCACCGACGGAGGGACAGGCAATTCACCCCTCCACTTT.

The chain couples TRBV5-5 to TRBJ1-1, with D hard to call. The germline V gene encodes CDR1 SGHKS and CDR2 YYEKEE (reference sequence). The CDR3 covers 13 residues. The V end was cut by 3 bases, the J end by 5 bases, with 11 bases between. CDR3 loop: CASSSRPATEAFF. The CDR3 bases are TGTGCCAGCAGCTCACGCCCAGCGACTGAAGCTTTCTTT.

The chain is built from TRBV7-9 and TRBJ2-1, with 7 bases fitting TRBD2. The germline gives CDR1 SEHNR, CDR2 FQNEAQ (reference sequence). V lost 5 bases to trimming and J lost 6 bases; unmatched junction nucleotides: 10. The CDR3 loop spans 15 amino acids. The CDR3 loop reads CASSPPTSSINEQFF. The CDR3 DNA sequence: TGTGCCAGCAGCCCCCCGACTAGCTCGATCAATGAGCAGTTCTTC. Complete variable domain (other parts from reference TRBV7-9 and TRBJ2-1): DTGVSQNPRHKITKRGQNVTFRCDPISEHNRLYWYRQTLGQGPEFLTYFQNEAQLEKSRLLSDRFSAERPKGSFSTLEIQRTEQGDSAMYLCASSPPTSSINEQFFGPGTRLTVL.

The rearrangement links TRBV6-5 to TRBJ1-2, with no clear D. The CDR3 sequence is 15 residues long. V gave up 4 bases and J gave up 3 bases, with 15 bases separating them. Germline values: CDR1 MNHEY, CDR2 SVGAGI. CDR3 sequence reads: CASSFHLARYYGYTF. CDR3 sequence (DNA): TGTGCCAGCAGTTTTCATTTAGCCAGATACTATGGCTACACCTTC.

The gene calls are TRBV14 and TRBJ1-1, with D perhaps TRBD1 (6 bases). Trimming took 3 bases from V and 0 from J, leaving 11 bases between them. This CDR3 is 15 amino acids long. From germline, CDR1 is SGHDN and CDR2 FVKESK. CDR3 amino acids: CASSHRGQMNTEAFF. In nucleotides, the CDR3 is TGTGCCAGCAGCCATAGAGGACAGATGAACACTGAAGCTTTCTTT.

This CDR3 is CAQAGDEAETQYF. CDR3 sequence (DNA): TGTGCCCAGGCAGGGGACGAGGCAGAGACCCAGTACTTC. V gene TRBV30 combines with J gene TRBJ2-5, with D perhaps TRBD1 (6 bases). The CDR3 length is 13 residues. V was trimmed by 8 bases and J by 4 bases, leaving 17 bases between them. Germline CDR1 and CDR2: GTSNPN and SVGIG (reference sequence). Drawing the rest from reference TRBV30 and TRBJ2-5, the complete variable domain is SQTIHQWPATLVQPVGSPLSLECTVEGTSNPNLYWYRQAAGRGLQLLFYSVGIGQISSEVPQNLSASRPQDRQFILSSKKLLLSDSGFYLCAQAGDEAETQYFGPGTRLLVL.

The chain joins TRBV27 to TRBJ2-1, with 14 bases aligning to TRBD2. The V and J ends lost 5 bases and 10 bases, in that order; junction bases with no gene match: 16. CDR1 is MNHEY and CDR2 is SMNVEV in the germline V gene (reference sequence). The CDR3 contains 18 residues. DNA for the CDR3: TGTGCCAGCAGTCCCACCTATCCGGGACTAGCGGGAGCCCGAGAGCAGTTCTTC. Its protein product is CASSPTYPGLAGAREQFF.

The gene calls are TRBV5-1 and TRBJ2-5, with D possibly being TRBD2 (5 bases). The length of the CDR3 is 15 residues. Germline V gene sequence: CDR1 SGHRS, CDR2 YFSETQ. With 0 bases removed from V and 1 base from J, the gap between germline ends came to 10 bases. DNA of the CDR3: TGCGCCAGCAGCTTGGCCGGCGGGTCCCAAGAGACCCAGTACTTC. As protein: CASSLAGGSQETQYF.

The chain employs TRBV5-4 and TRBJ2-1; 15 nucleotides agree with TRBD2. The V gene end was trimmed by 4 bases and the J gene end by 8 bases; junction bases not matched to a gene: 10. The germline V gene has CDR1 SGHNT and CDR2 YYREEE (reference sequence). This CDR3 spans 17 amino acids. The chain's CDR3 is CASSRTSGGATKDEQFF. The CDR3 DNA reads TGTGCCAGCAGCCGGACTAGCGGGGGGGCCACTAAGGATGAGCAGTTCTTC.

This clone was seen more than once but under ten times. The chain links TRBV2 to TRBJ2-5; 7 nucleotides align to TRBD2. This CDR3 comprises 16 residues. Germline V gives CDR1 SNHLY, CDR2 FYNNEI. The ends lost 7 bases at V and 4 bases at J; junction bases unmatched: 15. This CDR3 reads CASTSRSAGRRETQYF. The CDR3 DNA is TGTGCCAGCACCAGCCGCTCAGCGGGGAGGCGAGAGACCCAGTACTTC.

This chain uses TRBV2 with TRBJ1-5; D possibly corresponds to TRBD1 (6 bases). Per germline, CDR1 SNHLY and CDR2 FYNNEI. The CDR3 length is 14 residues. The ends were cut back, 7 bases at V and 4 bases at J, with 14 bases in the middle. The DNA of the CDR3 is TGTGCCAGCACCAATTCAGGGGCTAATCAGCCCCAGCATTTT. Amino acid sequence: CASTNSGANQPQHF.

The V and J genes are TRBV9 and TRBJ1-2; 10 positions match TRBD1. Germline lookup yields CDR1 SGDLS and CDR2 YYNGEE. The CDR3 has 15 amino acids. Trimming at V came to 0 bases and at J to 5 bases, leaving 4 bases not matched to a gene. The CDR3 loop reads CASSVVQGQGYGYTF. The CDR3 region has the DNA TGTGCCAGCAGCGTAGTTCAGGGACAGGGGTATGGCTACACCTTC.

The chain joins TRBV4-2 to TRBJ1-3; 7 nucleotides agree with TRBD1. The CDR3 is made up of 17 amino acids. In germline, CDR1 is LGHNA, CDR2 YNFKEQ. The junction had 10 bases not matched to a gene; V was cut back by 4 bases and J by 1 base. The CDR3 loop is CASSLGTAAQSGNTIYF. The CDR3 nucleotides read TGTGCCAGCAGCCTCGGGACAGCGGCCCAGTCTGGAAACACCATATATTTT.

The chain joins TRBV5-1 to TRBJ2-1, with 9 bases lining up with TRBD1. Germline V gives CDR1 SGHRS, CDR2 YFSETQ. With V trimmed by 4 bases and J by 2 bases, 4 bases remained unmatched. The CDR3 has 15 amino acids. The CDR3 nucleotides are TGCGCCAGCAGCACTGGACAGGGGACCTACAATGAGCAGTTCTTC. This translates into CASSTGQGTYNEQFF.

This sequence joins TRBV6-1 and TRBJ2-1; D perhaps matches TRBD1 (6 bases). Deletions cut 2 bases from V and 0 bases from J, with 11 bases between. This CDR3 has 16 amino acids. The germline gives CDR1 MNHNS, CDR2 SASEGT. The CDR3 DNA follows: TGTGCCAGCAGTGAAACTCAGGGGAGCTCCTACAATGAGCAGTTCTTC. Protein: CASSETQGSSYNEQFF.

The chain combines TRBV29-1 with TRBJ2-6, with D perhaps TRBD2 (7 bases). CDR3 length: 16 residues. Germline loops: CDR1 SQVTM, CDR2 ANQGSEA. The V gene lost 6 bases and the J gene lost 0 bases, with 15 bases spanning the gap. CDR3 sequence: CSVINRGGSGANVLTF. DNA for the CDR3: TGCAGCGTCATAAATAGGGGGGGCTCTGGGGCCAACGTCCTGACTTTC.

The chain joins TRBV9 to TRBJ2-1, with 13 nucleotides matching TRBD2. Germline V gene sequence: CDR1 SGDLS, CDR2 YYNGEE. V was pared by 0 bases and J by 7 bases, with 7 bases of the junction left unmatched. This CDR3 is built from 17 residues. The CDR3 loop reads CASSVGTSGRALNEQFF. The DNA of the CDR3 is TGTGCCAGCAGCGTAGGTACTAGCGGGAGGGCCCTTAATGAGCAGTTCTTC.